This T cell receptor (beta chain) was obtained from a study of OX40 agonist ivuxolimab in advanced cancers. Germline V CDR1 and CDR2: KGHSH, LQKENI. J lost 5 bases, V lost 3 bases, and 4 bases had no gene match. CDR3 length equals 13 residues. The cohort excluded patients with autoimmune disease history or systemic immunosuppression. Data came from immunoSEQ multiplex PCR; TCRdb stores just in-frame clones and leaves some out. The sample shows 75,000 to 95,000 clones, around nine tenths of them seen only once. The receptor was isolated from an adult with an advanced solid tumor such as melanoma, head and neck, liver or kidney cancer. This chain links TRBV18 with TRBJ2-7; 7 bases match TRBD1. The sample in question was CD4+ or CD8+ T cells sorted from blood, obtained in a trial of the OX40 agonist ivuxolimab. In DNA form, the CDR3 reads TGTGCCAGCTCACCCCCGACAGGGCACGAGCAGTACTTC. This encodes CASSPPTGHEQYF. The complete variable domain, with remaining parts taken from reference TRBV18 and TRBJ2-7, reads NAGVMQNPRHLVRRRGQEARLRCSPMKGHSHVYWYRQLPEEGLKFMVYLQKENIIDESGMPKERFSAEFPKEGPSILRIQQVVRGDSAAYFCASSPPTGHEQYFGPGTRLTVT.